A selection of T cell receptor beta chains follows, all from one sample in a study of blood T cell repertoires in COVID-19. The repertoire was sequenced with immunoSEQ multiplex PCR; TCRdb's copy has only in-frame clones and lacks some. The sample has 90,000 to 150,000 clones; roughly 84% are singletons. Input material: peripheral blood. All receptors come from a man in his sixties with acute or convalescent COVID-19. Both conserved end residues are part of each CDR3. Fields, in order: CDR3 DNA, CDR3 protein, D gene, J gene, clone size, V gene. A D gene is named only where the DNA matches it firmly. The size of a clone is reported for some rows only, either as once, few or many, or as a class for expanded clones.

DNA: TGTGCCAGCAGTTACCGGGACAGGGTTAATTCACCCCTCCACTTT
CDR3: CASSYRDRVNSPLHF
D: TRBD1
J: TRBJ1-6
size: .
V: TRBV6-5

DNA: TGTGCCAGCAGCTTAGGAACAGGGCTAAATTCACCCCTCCACTTT
CDR3: CASSLGTGLNSPLHF
D: .
J: TRBJ1-6
size: .
V: TRBV11-2

DNA: TGTGCCAGCAGCCAGGGTAGCGGGGGCGGGCAAGAGACCCAGTACTTC
CDR3: CASSQGSGGGQETQYF
D: TRBD2
J: TRBJ2-5
size: .
V: TRBV7-2

DNA: TGCGCCAGCAGCGGGCTGACAGGGGCAGGGGAGACCCAGTACTTC
CDR3: CASSGLTGAGETQYF
D: TRBD1
J: TRBJ2-5
size: few
V: TRBV5-1

DNA: TGTGCCAGCAGTTCGACAGTTGGAACTGAAGCTTTCTTT
CDR3: CASSSTVGTEAFF
D: .
J: TRBJ1-1
size: .
V: TRBV28

DNA: TGCGCCAGCCGATACTCGCCCGGGAACAAAGCGGGCACTGAAGCTTTCTTT
CDR3: CASRYSPGNKAGTEAFF
D: .
J: TRBJ1-1
size: .
V: TRBV5-1

DNA: TGTGCCAGCAGCTTAATCGCTAGAATGGAGACCCAGTACTTC
CDR3: CASSLIARMETQYF
D: .
J: TRBJ2-5
size: .
V: TRBV7-2

DNA: TGTGCCAGCTCACCACTTGGGGCAAGGGGAGAAAAACTGTTTTTT
CDR3: CASSPLGARGEKLFF
D: .
J: TRBJ1-4
size: .
V: TRBV18

DNA: TGTGCCAGCAGCTCATTAGAGGTGGTGAGCAATGAGCAGTTCTTC
CDR3: CASSSLEVVSNEQFF
D: .
J: TRBJ2-1
size: .
V: TRBV11-2

DNA: TGTGCCAGCAGTGCGGCACCCCGAGGGGGCTACACCTTC
CDR3: CASSAAPRGGYTF
D: .
J: TRBJ1-2
size: once
V: TRBV6-4

DNA: TGTGCCAGCAGCTACGGGAGCGTCATCTATGAGCAGTTCTTC
CDR3: CASSYGSVIYEQFF
D: .
J: TRBJ2-1
size: .
V: TRBV7-8

DNA: TGTGCCAGTAGTATGGAAATTAGCGGTGGGGTTGGGTACGAGCAGTACTTC
CDR3: CASSMEISGGVGYEQYF
D: .
J: TRBJ2-7
size: few
V: TRBV19

DNA: TGCGCCAGCAGCCAAGGCCAGCGGGGCACCGGGGAGCTGTTTTTT
CDR3: CASSQGQRGTGELFF
D: TRBD2
J: TRBJ2-2
size: .
V: TRBV4-3

DNA: TGTGCCAGCAAGACGGGGCCTTTACTAGCGCCGAACACCGGGGAGCTGTTTTTT
CDR3: CASKTGPLLAPNTGELFF
D: TRBD2
J: TRBJ2-2
size: .
V: TRBV3-1/TRBV3-2

DNA: TGTGCCACCAGCAGAGAGGGCCCAGGGGAAGAAGCTTTCTTT
CDR3: CATSREGPGEEAFF
D: .
J: TRBJ1-1
size: few
V: TRBV15

DNA: TGTGCCAGCAGCCCCCACCAGGGGTATGGCTACACCTTC
CDR3: CASSPHQGYGYTF
D: .
J: TRBJ1-2
size: few
V: TRBV7-3

DNA: TGTGCCAGCAGCCAACAGGGGCGGATGACTGAAGCTTTCTTT
CDR3: CASSQQGRMTEAFF
D: TRBD1
J: TRBJ1-1
size: .
V: TRBV2

DNA: TGTGCCAGCAGTTTTCAGCGCATGGGCAATCAGCCCCAGCATTTT
CDR3: CASSFQRMGNQPQHF
D: .
J: TRBJ1-5
size: .
V: TRBV28

DNA: TGTGCCACCAGTGACGACAGGGGCACTGAAGCTTTCTTT
CDR3: CATSDDRGTEAFF
D: TRBD1
J: TRBJ1-1
size: .
V: TRBV24-1

DNA: TGCGCCAGCAGTGCCGGACAGGAAGACTCACCCCTCCACTTT
CDR3: CASSAGQEDSPLHF
D: TRBD1
J: TRBJ1-6
size: .
V: TRBV10-1

DNA: TGTGCCAGCAGTCCAGGACAGGGGGACTCTGGGGCCAACGTCCTGACTTTC
CDR3: CASSPGQGDSGANVLTF
D: TRBD1
J: TRBJ2-6
size: .
V: TRBV27

DNA: TGTGCCAGCAGCCCTAACGCGGGAGTAGGCTACACCTTC
CDR3: CASSPNAGVGYTF
D: .
J: TRBJ1-2
size: once
V: TRBV7-2

DNA: TGTGCCAGCTCCCGACAGGGGGGGGCTGAAGCTTTCTTT
CDR3: CASSRQGGAEAFF
D: TRBD1
J: TRBJ1-1
size: .
V: TRBV18

DNA: TGCGCCAGCAGCCCAGGGACAGGGGGGCTCGAGCAGTACTTC
CDR3: CASSPGTGGLEQYF
D: TRBD1
J: TRBJ2-7
size: .
V: TRBV5-1

DNA: TGTGCCAGCAGCTTTCTGGCGGGAGGTGGGACAGATACGCAGTATTTT
CDR3: CASSFLAGGGTDTQYF
D: TRBD2
J: TRBJ2-3
size: .
V: TRBV5-8

DNA: TGCGCCAGCAGCCAAGAGGCAGGGCCCCCACAAGAGACCCAGTACTTC
CDR3: CASSQEAGPPQETQYF
D: .
J: TRBJ2-5
size: .
V: TRBV4-3

DNA: TGTGCCAGCAGCTTTCGGGGAGGAGATGAAGCTTTCTTT
CDR3: CASSFRGGDEAFF
D: .
J: TRBJ1-1
size: .
V: TRBV5-6

DNA: TGTGCCAGCAGTCCTCCACGCAGGAACACTGAAGCTTTCTTT
CDR3: CASSPPRRNTEAFF
D: .
J: TRBJ1-1
size: .
V: TRBV28